Below are 15 T cell receptor beta chains sequenced from a single sample in a study of cytomegalovirus exposure and HLA in healthy donors. PCR involved 60 Vbeta and 13 Jbeta primers. Generated by immunoSEQ multiplex PCR, the TCRdb table keeps only in-frame clones and is missing some. Counted here are approximately 120,000 clones, more than 70% occurring once; the ten biggest clones make up 7.5% to 9.5%. Sequencing used PBMCs. These receptors all come from a woman aged 45-65 years in good health and CMV-seropositive.

This clone came up once. The J gene is TRBJ1-2, the V gene TRBV9; no reliable D call. V was clipped by 4 bases and J by 3 bases, with 7 bases between them. The CDR3 sequence is 12 residues long. Germline-derived CDR1 and CDR2 are SGDLS and YYNGEE. CDR3 sequence reads: CASSSSHYGYTF. The CDR3 DNA is TGTGCCAGCAGCTCCTCCCACTATGGCTACACCTTC.

The chain uses TRBV30 and TRBJ1-4; TRBD1 aligns across 9 bases. There are 13 residues in the CDR3. Germline values: CDR1 GTSNPN, CDR2 SVGIG (reference sequence). V gave up 3 bases and J gave up 7 bases; unmatched junction bases: 3. CDR3 coding DNA: TGTGCCTGGAGCGGGACAGGGCCTGAAAAACTGTTTTTT. It specifies CAWSGTGPEKLFF.

The gene calls are TRBV27 and TRBJ2-1; D is perhaps TRBD2 (5 bases). Trimming took off 2 bases at V and 0 bases at J, with 8 bases between the two ends. CDR1 and CDR2 (germline): MNHEY, SMNVEV (reference sequence). This CDR3 spans 15 amino acids. The CDR3 spells CASSLRGSSYNEQFF. DNA of the CDR3: TGTGCCAGCAGTTTACGTGGGAGCTCCTACAATGAGCAGTTCTTC.

The rearrangement uses TRBV18 and TRBJ1-1; 7 nucleotides line up with TRBD1. The ends lost 3 bases at V and 2 bases at J; junction bases unmatched: 9. CDR3 length equals 16 residues. Germline values: CDR1 KGHSH, CDR2 LQKENI. CDR3: CASSPRSRGHNTEAFF. The CDR3 nucleotides are TGTGCCAGCTCACCTCGTTCAAGGGGGCACAACACTGAAGCTTTCTTT.

This sequence joins TRBV7-2 and TRBJ1-2, with a possible D match to TRBD1 (6 bases). V was trimmed by 5 bases and J by 5 bases, leaving 12 bases between them. The germline V gene encodes CDR1 SGHTA and CDR2 FQGNSA. This CDR3 comprises 13 residues. CDR3 region: CASSPHRVYGYTF. DNA of the CDR3: TGTGCCAGCAGCCCTCACAGGGTTTATGGCTACACCTTC.

The table lists this clone with a count of one. The J gene is TRBJ2-3, the V gene TRBV7-8; tentative D call: TRBD2 (6 bases). CDR3 length: 14 amino acids. CDR1 and CDR2 (germline): SGHVS, FQNEAQ. The germline V and J ends were trimmed by 5 bases and 3 bases, with 12 bases remaining between them. The CDR3 loop is CASSGTSPTDTQYF. DNA for the CDR3: TGTGCCAGCAGCGGGACTTCGCCAACAGATACGCAGTATTTT. The full variable domain, its missing parts supplied by reference TRBV7-8 and TRBJ2-3, is GAGVSQSPRYKVAKRGQDVALRCDPISGHVSLFWYQQALGQGPEFLTYFQNEAQLDKSGLPSDRFFAERPEGSVSTLKIQRTQQEDSAVYLCASSGTSPTDTQYFGPGTRLTVL.

This sequence joins TRBV5-1 and TRBJ2-7, with a weak D call TRBD1 (6 bases). The V and J ends lost 3 bases and 1 base respectively, with 17 bases between them. Germline values: CDR1 SGHRS, CDR2 YFSETQ. The CDR3 covers 16 residues. Here the CDR3 DNA reads TGCGCCAGCAGCTCCAGGGGCGCGGGTTCATCCTACGAGCAGTACTTC. The encoded protein is CASSSRGAGSSYEQYF.

DNA for the CDR3: TGTGCCAGCAGCTTCGGGCAGGGTGGAAACACCATATATTTT. Its protein is CASSFGQGGNTIYF. This rearrangement joins TRBV7-2 to TRBJ1-3; tentatively, D is TRBD1 (5 bases). V shed 3 bases and J shed 3 bases, with 9 bases lying between them. The germline V gene has CDR1 SGHTA and CDR2 FQGNSA. The CDR3 consists of 14 residues.

This chain links TRBV10-3 with TRBJ2-7; TRBD2 aligns across 8 bases. The ends lost 5 bases at V and 4 bases at J; junction bases unmatched: 10. Germline CDR1 and CDR2: ENHRY and SYGVKD. This CDR3 is 15 amino acids long. CDR3 region: CAISRLTSVRYEQYF. CDR3 in DNA: TGTGCCATCAGTCGCTTGACTAGCGTTCGGTACGAGCAGTACTTC.

Concerning this clone: Mismatch with germline at one junction end may stem from a read error. The chain employs TRBV7-9 and TRBJ2-3; TRBD2 matches 7 bases. The CDR3 consists of 16 residues. Germline CDR1 SEHNR, CDR2 FQNEAQ (reference sequence). In DNA form, the CDR3 reads TGTTCCAGCAGCCCCCCTTCGGGACTACTCACAGATACGCAGTATTTT. Its translation: CSSSPPSGLLTDTQYF.

The V call is TRBV6-5, the J call TRBJ2-2; the D is unclear. CDR1 MNHEY and CDR2 SVGAGI come from the germline V gene. Trimming took 0 bases from V and 0 from J, leaving 5 bases between them. The CDR3 contains 15 residues. The CDR3 DNA reads TGTGCCAGCAGTTACTCAACAACGAACACCGGGGAGCTGTTTTTT. Translating gives CASSYSTTNTGELFF.

The chain couples TRBV2 to TRBJ2-7, with 9 nucleotides matching TRBD1. Germline assignment: CDR1 SNHLY and CDR2 FYNNEI. Trimming cost V 7 bases and J 5 bases; bases outside gene matches: 6. CDR3 length: 13 amino acids. The CDR3 protein is CASNRQGGNEQYF. CDR3 bases: TGTGCCAGCAACAGACAGGGGGGGAACGAGCAGTACTTC.

This chain joins TRBV7-2 and TRBJ1-5; no clear D gene. Germline V lookup: CDR1 SGHTA, CDR2 FQGNSA. The CDR3 is 13 amino acids. Trimming cost V 5 bases and J 5 bases, with 10 bases left between them. The CDR3 sequence: CASSLTSDQPQHF. CDR3 sequence (DNA): TGTGCCAGCAGCCTAACGTCCGATCAGCCCCAGCATTTT.

The CDR3 loop is CASSEGAYNEQFF. CDR3 DNA: TGTGCCAGTAGTGAGGGGGCCTACAATGAGCAGTTCTTC. This rearrangement joins TRBV19 to TRBJ2-1; TRBD1 might be the D (6 bases). The V gene lost 5 bases and the J gene lost 2 bases, with 7 bases spanning the gap. Germline CDR1 LNHDA, CDR2 SQIVND (reference sequence). The CDR3 runs 13 residues.

The rearrangement uses TRBV6-5 and TRBJ1-2, with TRBD1 identical over 7 bases. Germline trimming cut 0 bases from V and 3 bases from J; bases unmatched to any gene: 4. This CDR3 comprises 15 residues. The germline V gene has CDR1 MNHEY and CDR2 SVGAGI. DNA for the CDR3: TGTGCCAGCAGTTACTCAAGGGGGCTCGACTATGGCTACACCTTC. It translates to CASSYSRGLDYGYTF.